This entry is about one TCR beta chain. Its cognate antigen is unknown. Germline lookup yields CDR1 SGHVS and CDR2 FQNEAQ. V dropped 8 bases and J dropped 4 bases, with 13 bases sitting between them. The CDR3 is 13 amino acids. The sample is drawn from a study of metastatic and nonmetastatic thyroid tumors. The wider study: Patients with malignant and benign thyroid disease provided blood and tumor or nodule tissue, whose repertoires were compared.

The authors' processing: The distant-metastasis classifier for papillary thyroid cancer was built from CDR3 differences across clinicopathological groups. TCRdb recomputed clones from the PCR reads via MiXCR. The V and J calls and clone size are TCRdb's, not the authors'. This sample has around 37,000 clones, with roughly 27% found just once. Thyroid surgery was performed in patients who had received no treatment beforehand. Findings of the study overall: Within blood and tumor, benign nodules reportedly had significantly lower TCR beta diversity than malignant thyroid tumors did.

The J gene is TRBJ2-3, the V gene TRBV7-8, with D possibly being TRBD1 (6 bases). The receptor comes from a female donor with papillary thyroid cancer or a benign thyroid nodule (not recorded which). Some clones in this sample may be carry-over from other donors' samples. Sequenced: blood. The CDR3 protein is CASSEQGADTQYF. CDR3 bases: TGTGCCAGCTCCGAACAGGGTGCAGATACGCAGTATTTT.